This T cell receptor (beta chain) was retrieved from a study of patients and donors after allogeneic stem cell transplantation. TCRdb fed the RT-PCR reads into MiXCR, producing one record per CDR3 protein. The sample lists around 160,000 distinct CDR3 sequences, about 32% occurring once. The CDR3 covers 14 residues. Germline V gene lookup returns CDR1 MDHEN and CDR2 SYDVKM. The V and J ends lost 3 bases and 5 bases, in that order; junction bases with no gene match: 7. The sequence was collected from a human donor who was either an allogeneic HSCT recipient or a stem cell or donor lymphocyte infusion donor (not recorded which). It is not recorded whose cells these are; they may come from a transplant donor. Input material: blood, either unsorted or a sorted T cell fraction (not recorded which). The chain couples TRBV28 to TRBJ2-7; TRBD2 matches 7 bases. The CDR3 protein is CASSLWTRVNEQYF. The CDR3 region has the DNA TGTGCCAGCAGTTTGTGGACTAGGGTAAACGAGCAGTACTTC.